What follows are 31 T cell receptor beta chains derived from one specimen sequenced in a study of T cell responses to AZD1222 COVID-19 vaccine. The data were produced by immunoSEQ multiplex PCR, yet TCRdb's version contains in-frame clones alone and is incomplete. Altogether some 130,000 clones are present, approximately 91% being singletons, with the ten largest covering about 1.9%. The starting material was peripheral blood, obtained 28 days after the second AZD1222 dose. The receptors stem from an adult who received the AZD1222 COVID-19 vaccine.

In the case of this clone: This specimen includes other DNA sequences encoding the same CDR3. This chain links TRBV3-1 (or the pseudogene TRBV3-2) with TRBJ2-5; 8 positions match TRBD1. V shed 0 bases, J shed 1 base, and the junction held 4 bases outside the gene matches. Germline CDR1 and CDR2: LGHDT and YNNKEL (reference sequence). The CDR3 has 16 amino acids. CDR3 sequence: CASSQDLGQGQETQYF. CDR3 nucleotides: TGTGCCAGCAGCCAAGATCTTGGACAGGGCCAAGAGACCCAGTACTTC.

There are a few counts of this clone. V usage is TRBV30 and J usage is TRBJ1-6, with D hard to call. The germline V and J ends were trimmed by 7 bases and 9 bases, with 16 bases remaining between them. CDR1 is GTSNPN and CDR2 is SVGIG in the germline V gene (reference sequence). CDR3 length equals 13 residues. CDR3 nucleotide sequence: TGTGCCTTAGGTGGGCAGGCTCCTTCACCCCTCCACTTT. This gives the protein CALGGQAPSPLHF. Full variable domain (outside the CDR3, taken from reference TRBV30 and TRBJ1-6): SQTIHQWPATLVQPVGSPLSLECTVEGTSNPNLYWYRQAAGRGLQLLFYSVGIGQISSEVPQNLSASRPQDRQFILSSKKLLLSDSGFYLCALGGQAPSPLHFGNGTRLTVT.

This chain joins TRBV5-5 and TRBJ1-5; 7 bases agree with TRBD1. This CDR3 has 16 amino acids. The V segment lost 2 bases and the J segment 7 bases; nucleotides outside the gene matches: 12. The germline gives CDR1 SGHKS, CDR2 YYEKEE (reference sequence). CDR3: CASSFLLRGVGQPQHF. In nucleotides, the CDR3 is TGTGCCAGCAGCTTTCTACTCAGGGGGGTAGGGCAGCCCCAGCATTTT.

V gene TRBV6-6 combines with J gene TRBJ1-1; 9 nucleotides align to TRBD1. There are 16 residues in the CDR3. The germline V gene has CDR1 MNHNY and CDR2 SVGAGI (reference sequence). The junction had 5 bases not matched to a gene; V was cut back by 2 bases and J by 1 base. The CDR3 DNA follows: TGTGCCAGCAGTTACGGGGAGGGACAGGGGAACACTGAAGCTTTCTTT. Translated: CASSYGEGQGNTEAFF.

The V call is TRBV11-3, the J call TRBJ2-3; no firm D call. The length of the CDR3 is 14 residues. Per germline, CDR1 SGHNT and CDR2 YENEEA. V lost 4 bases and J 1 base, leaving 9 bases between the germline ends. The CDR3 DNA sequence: TGTGCCAGCAGCTCCTCCCCGGGCACAGATACGCAGTATTTT. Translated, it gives CASSSSPGTDTQYF.

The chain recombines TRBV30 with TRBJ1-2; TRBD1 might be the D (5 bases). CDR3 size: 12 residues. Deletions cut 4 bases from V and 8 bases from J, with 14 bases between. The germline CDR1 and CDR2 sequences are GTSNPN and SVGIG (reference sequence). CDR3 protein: CAWTQGLRGYTF. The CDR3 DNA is TGTGCCTGGACTCAGGGATTGAGGGGCTACACCTTC.

The CDR3 nucleotides are TGTGCCAGCTCACCACGGGGGGGTGAAAAACTGTTTTTT. Translation gives CASSPRGGEKLFF. The chain joins TRBV18 to TRBJ1-4; the D gene is possibly TRBD1 (5 bases). Trimming left V 1 base short and J 7 bases short, with 7 bases between. The CDR3 spans 13 residues. Germline V CDR1 and CDR2: KGHSH, LQKENI. Full variable domain (rest looked up from reference TRBV18 and TRBJ1-4): NAGVMQNPRHLVRRRGQEARLRCSPMKGHSHVYWYRQLPEEGLKFMVYLQKENIIDESGMPKERFSAEFPKEGPSILRIQQVVRGDSAAYFCASSPRGGEKLFFGSGTQLSVL.

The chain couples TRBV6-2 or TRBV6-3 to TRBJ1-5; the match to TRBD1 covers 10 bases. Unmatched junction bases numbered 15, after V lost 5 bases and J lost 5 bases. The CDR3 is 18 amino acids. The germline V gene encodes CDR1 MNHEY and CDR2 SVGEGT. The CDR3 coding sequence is TGTGCCAGCAGTATTGTGACAGGGGGCGTGGGGGGCTATCAGCCCCAGCATTTT. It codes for CASSIVTGGVGGYQPQHF.

For the CDR3, the DNA is TGTGCCTGGAGTAAGACAGGGGGCGCAGATACGCAGTATTTT. Translating it yields CAWSKTGGADTQYF. V is TRBV30 and J is TRBJ2-3; 10 bases line up with TRBD1. The CDR3 is made up of 14 amino acids. Germline CDR1 is GTSNPN and CDR2 is SVGIG (reference sequence). V trimming: 2 bases; J trimming: 4 bases; junction bases outside the gene matches: 3.

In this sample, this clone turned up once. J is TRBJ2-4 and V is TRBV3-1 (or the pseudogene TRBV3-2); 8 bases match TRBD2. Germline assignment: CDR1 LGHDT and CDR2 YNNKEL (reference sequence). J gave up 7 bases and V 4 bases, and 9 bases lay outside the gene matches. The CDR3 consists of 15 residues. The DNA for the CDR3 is TGTGCCAGCAGCCCGCCCGGGGGGGTAGGGAACATTCAGTACTTC. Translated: CASSPPGGVGNIQYF.

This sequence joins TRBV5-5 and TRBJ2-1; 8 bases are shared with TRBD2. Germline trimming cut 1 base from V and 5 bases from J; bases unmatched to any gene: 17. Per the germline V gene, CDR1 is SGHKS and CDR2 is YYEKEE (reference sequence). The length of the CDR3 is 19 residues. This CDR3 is CASSLLIVISGNRDNEQFF. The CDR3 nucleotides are TGTGCCAGCAGCTTGTTAATCGTGATTAGCGGGAACCGGGACAATGAGCAGTTCTTC.

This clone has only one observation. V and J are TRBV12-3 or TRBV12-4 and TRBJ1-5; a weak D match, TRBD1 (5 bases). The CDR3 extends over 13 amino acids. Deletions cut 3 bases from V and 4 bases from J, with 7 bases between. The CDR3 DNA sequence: TGTGCCAGCAGTTTGTCAGGGAATCAGCCCCAGCATTTT. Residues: CASSLSGNQPQHF.

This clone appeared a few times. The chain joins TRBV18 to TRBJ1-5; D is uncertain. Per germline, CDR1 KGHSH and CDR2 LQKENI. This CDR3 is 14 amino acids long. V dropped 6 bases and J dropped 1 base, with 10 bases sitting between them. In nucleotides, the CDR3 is TGTGCCAGCTCCATATTGGCGAGCAATCAGCCCCAGCATTTT. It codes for CASSILASNQPQHF.

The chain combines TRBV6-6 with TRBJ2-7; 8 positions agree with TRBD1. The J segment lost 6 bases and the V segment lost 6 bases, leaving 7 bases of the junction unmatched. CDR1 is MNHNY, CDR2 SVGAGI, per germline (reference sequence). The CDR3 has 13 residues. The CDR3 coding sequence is TGTGCCAGCAGATTTGACAGGGGTCTCGAGCAGTACTTC. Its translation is CASRFDRGLEQYF.

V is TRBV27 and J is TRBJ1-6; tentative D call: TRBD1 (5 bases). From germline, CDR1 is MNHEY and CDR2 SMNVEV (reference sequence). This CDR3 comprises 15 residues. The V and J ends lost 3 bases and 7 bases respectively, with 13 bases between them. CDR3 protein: CASSLFSQGNSPLHF. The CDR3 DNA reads TGTGCCAGCAGTTTGTTTTCGCAGGGAAATTCACCCCTCCACTTT.

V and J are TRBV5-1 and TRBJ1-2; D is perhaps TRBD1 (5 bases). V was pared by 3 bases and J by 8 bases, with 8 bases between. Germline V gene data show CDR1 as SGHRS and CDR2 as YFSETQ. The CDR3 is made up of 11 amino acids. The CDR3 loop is CASSSEGGYTF. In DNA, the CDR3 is TGCGCCAGCAGCTCGGAGGGGGGCTACACCTTC.

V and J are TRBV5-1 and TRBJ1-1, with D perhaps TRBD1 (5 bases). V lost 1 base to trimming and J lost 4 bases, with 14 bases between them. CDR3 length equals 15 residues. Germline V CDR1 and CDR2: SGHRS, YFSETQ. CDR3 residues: CASSLWGDEGTEAFF. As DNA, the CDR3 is TGCGCCAGCAGCTTGTGGGGGGACGAGGGCACTGAAGCTTTCTTT.

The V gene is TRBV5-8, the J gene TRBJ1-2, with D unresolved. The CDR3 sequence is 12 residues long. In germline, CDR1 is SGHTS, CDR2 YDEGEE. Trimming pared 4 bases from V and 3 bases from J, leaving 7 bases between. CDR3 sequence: CASSGPYYGYTF. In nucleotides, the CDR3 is TGTGCCAGCAGCGGCCCCTACTATGGCTACACCTTC.

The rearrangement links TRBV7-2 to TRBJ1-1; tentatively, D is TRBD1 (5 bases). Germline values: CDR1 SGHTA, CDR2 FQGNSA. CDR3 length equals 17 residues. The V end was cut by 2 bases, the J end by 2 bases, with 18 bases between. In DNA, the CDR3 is TGTGCCAGCAGCTTATTCCCCAGGATTGGGGGTAACACTGAAGCTTTCTTT. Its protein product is CASSLFPRIGGNTEAFF.

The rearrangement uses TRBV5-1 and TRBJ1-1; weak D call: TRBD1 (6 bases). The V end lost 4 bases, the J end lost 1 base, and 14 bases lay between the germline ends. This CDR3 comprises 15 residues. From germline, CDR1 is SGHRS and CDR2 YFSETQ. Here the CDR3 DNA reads TGCGCCAGCAGCGGAACCGGGACACAGAACACTGAAGCTTTCTTT. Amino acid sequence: CASSGTGTQNTEAFF.

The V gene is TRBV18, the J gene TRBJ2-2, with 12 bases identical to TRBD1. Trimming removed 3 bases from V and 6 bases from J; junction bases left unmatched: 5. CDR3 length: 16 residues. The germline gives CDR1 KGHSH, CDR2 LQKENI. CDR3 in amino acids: CASSPLGQGAAGELFF. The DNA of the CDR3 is TGTGCCAGCTCACCCCTGGGACAGGGGGCTGCCGGGGAGCTGTTTTTT.

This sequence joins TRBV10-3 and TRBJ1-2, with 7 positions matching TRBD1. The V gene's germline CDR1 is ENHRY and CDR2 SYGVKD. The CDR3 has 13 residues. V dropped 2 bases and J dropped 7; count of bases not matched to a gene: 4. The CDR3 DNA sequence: TGTGCCATCAGTGAGGACAGGGTTGCTGGCTACACCTTC. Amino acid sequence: CAISEDRVAGYTF.

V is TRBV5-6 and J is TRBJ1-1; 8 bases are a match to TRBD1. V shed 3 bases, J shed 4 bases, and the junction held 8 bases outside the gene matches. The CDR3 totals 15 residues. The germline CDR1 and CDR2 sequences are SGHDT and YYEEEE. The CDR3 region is CASSYWTGLGTEAFF. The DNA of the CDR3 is TGTGCCAGCAGCTACTGGACAGGGCTTGGCACTGAAGCTTTCTTT.

CDR3 region: CASSEDRGGTDTQYF. The CDR3 DNA reads as TGTGCCAGCAGTGAAGACAGGGGGGGAACAGATACGCAGTATTTT. The chain employs TRBV6-1 and TRBJ2-3; perhaps TRBD1 as D (8 bases). The CDR3 is made up of 15 amino acids. V dropped 1 base and J dropped 3 bases, with 11 bases sitting between them. CDR1 and CDR2 from the germline V gene are MNHNS and SASEGT.

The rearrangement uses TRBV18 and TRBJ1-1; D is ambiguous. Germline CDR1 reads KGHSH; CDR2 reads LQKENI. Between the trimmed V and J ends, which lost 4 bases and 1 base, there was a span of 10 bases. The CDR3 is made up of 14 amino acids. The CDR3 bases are TGTGCCAGCTCACGTGAAGGAAGGAACACTGAAGCTTTCTTT. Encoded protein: CASSREGRNTEAFF.

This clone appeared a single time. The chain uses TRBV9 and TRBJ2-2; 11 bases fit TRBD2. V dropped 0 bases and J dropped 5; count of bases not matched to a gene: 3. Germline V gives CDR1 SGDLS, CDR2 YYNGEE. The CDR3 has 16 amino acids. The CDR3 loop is CASSVELAGDTGELFF. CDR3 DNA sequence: TGTGCCAGCAGCGTAGAACTAGCGGGAGATACCGGGGAGCTGTTTTTT. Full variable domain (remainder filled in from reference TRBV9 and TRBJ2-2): DSGVTQTPKHLITATGQRVTLRCSPRSGDLSVYWYQQSLDQGLQFLIQYYNGEERAKGNILERFSAQQFPDLHSELNLSSLELGDSALYFCASSVELAGDTGELFFGEGSRLTVL.

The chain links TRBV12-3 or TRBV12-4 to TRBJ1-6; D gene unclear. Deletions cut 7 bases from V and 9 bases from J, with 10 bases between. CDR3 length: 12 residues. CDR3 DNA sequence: TGTGCCAGCACTCGCGGAGGTTCACCCCTCCACTTT. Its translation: CASTRGGSPLHF.

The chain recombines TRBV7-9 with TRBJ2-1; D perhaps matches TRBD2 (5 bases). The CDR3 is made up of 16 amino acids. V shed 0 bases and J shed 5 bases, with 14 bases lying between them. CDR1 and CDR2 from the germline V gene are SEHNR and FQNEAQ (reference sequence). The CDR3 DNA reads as TGTGCCAGCAGCTTAGCGAAGGCTAGCATCGACAATGAGCAGTTCTTC. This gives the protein CASSLAKASIDNEQFF.

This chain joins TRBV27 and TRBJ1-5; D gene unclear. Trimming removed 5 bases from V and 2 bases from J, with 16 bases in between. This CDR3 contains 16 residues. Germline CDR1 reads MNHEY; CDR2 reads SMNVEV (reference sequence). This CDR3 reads CASSPREPLRNQPQHF. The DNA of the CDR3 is TGTGCCAGCAGTCCTCGGGAACCGCTTCGCAATCAGCCCCAGCATTTT.

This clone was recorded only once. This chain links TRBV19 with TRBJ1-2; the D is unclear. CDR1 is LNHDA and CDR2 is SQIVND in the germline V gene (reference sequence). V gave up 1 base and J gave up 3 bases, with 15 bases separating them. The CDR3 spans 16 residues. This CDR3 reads CASSIVGLGTDYGYTF. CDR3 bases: TGTGCCAGTAGTATAGTCGGCTTGGGAACTGACTATGGCTACACCTTC.

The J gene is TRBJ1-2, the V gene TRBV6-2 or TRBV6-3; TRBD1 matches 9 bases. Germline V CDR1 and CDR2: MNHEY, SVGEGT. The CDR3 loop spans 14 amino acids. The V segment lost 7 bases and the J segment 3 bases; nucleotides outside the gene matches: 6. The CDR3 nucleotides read TGTGCCAGCAACCCGACAGGGGGATACTATGGCTACACCTTC. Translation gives CASNPTGGYYGYTF.